This T cell receptor beta chain was observed in a study of blood T cell repertoires in COVID-19. Across the study: Acute and convalescent COVID-19 specimens originated in the United States, Italy and Spain. Sources were T cells, B-cell-depleted T cells, or PBMCs; the material itself was cDNA or gDNA.

The V segment lost 4 bases and the J segment 6 bases; nucleotides outside the gene matches: 11. The germline CDR1 and CDR2 sequences are MNHEY and SVGEGT. The CDR3 is 16 residues long. In the source study's methods: By means of reference gene primer amplification, nucleated cell counts were estimated. Here immunoSEQ multiplex PCR was the method, and the copy in TCRdb shows in-frame clones only, minus some. For V, J and clone size, that table is used; D and trimming come from the DNA. The table has roughly 100,000 clones, 80% to 90% seen once. The table lists this clone with a count of one. The sequenced material came from peripheral blood. The J gene is TRBJ2-1, the V gene TRBV6-2 or TRBV6-3; 8 nucleotides match TRBD2. The receptor was derived from a woman at least 80 years old with active COVID-19. The CDR3 sequence: CASSWGGTSLLNEQFF. The CDR3 DNA is TGTGCCAGCAGTTGGGGGGGGACTAGTCTCCTCAATGAGCAGTTCTTC.